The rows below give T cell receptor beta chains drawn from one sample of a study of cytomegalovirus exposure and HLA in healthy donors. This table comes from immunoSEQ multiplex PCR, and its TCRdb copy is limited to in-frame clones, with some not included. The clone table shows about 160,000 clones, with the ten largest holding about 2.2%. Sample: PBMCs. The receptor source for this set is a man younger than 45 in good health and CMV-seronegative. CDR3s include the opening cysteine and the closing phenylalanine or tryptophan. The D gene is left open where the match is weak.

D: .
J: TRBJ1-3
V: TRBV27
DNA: TGTGCCAGCAGTTTAACAGGGCAGAGCTCTGGAAACACCATATATTTT
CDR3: CASSLTGQSSGNTIYF

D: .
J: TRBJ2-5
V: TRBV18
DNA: TGTGCCAGCTCGCCGCCGACAATCCAAGAGACCCAGTACTTC
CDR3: CASSPPTIQETQYF

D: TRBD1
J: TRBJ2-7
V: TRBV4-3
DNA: TGCGCCAGCAGCCACCGACTAAACCGACAGGGAGTGGGGACCTACGAGCAGTACTTC
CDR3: CASSHRLNRQGVGTYEQYF

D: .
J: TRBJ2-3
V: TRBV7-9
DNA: TGTGCCAGCAGCCTGAGCACAGATACGCAGTATTTT
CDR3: CASSLSTDTQYF

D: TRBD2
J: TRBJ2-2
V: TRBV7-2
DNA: TGTGCCAGCAGCAGAGGAGGGCTAGCGGGGACCGGGGAGCTGTTTTTT
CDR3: CASSRGGLAGTGELFF

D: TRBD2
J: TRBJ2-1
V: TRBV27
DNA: TGTGCCAGCAGTTTCGGAGCGGGAGTGAATGAGCAGTTCTTC
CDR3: CASSFGAGVNEQFF

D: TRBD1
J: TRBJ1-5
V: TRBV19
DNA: TGTGCCAGTAGTACACAGGGGGACAACAATCAGCCCCAGCATTTT
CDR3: CASSTQGDNNQPQHF

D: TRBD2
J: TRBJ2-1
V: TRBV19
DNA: TGTGCCAGTAGAGGACTAGTTCCTGAGCAGTTCTTC
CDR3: CASRGLVPEQFF

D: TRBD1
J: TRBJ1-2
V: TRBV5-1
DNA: TGCGCCAGCAGCTCACAGGGGAATAACTATGGCTACACCTTC
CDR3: CASSSQGNNYGYTF

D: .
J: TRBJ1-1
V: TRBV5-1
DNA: TGCGCCAGCAGCTCGCGGGATCCAGAATGGACTGAAGCTTTCTTT
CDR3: CASSSRDPEWTEAFF

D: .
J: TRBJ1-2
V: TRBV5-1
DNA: TGCGCCAGCAGCCGAGCCGAAGCTAACTATGGCTACACCTTC
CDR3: CASSRAEANYGYTF

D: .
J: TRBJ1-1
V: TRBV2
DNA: TGTGCCAGCAGTCGGGGGGTGAACACTGAAGCTTTCTTT
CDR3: CASSRGVNTEAFF

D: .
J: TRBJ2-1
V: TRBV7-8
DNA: TGTGCCAGCAGCCGCCCGGGAGCGCTCGAGGATGAGCAGTTCTTC
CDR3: CASSRPGALEDEQFF

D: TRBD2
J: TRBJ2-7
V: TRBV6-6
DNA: TGTGCCACCGAGTCCGGGACTAGCGGCTACGAGCAGTACTTC
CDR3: CATESGTSGYEQYF

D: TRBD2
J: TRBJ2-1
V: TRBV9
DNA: TGTGCCAGCAGCGTAGAACCTAGCGGGAGAGGTGAGCAGTTCTTC
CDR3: CASSVEPSGRGEQFF

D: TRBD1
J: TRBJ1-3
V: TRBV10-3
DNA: TGTGCCATCCCGGGACAGGGGCCTGGAAACACCATATATTTT
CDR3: CAIPGQGPGNTIYF

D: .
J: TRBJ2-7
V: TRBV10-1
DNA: TGCGCCAGCAGTGACGGAGGGTTCGTCGGCGAGCAGTACTTC
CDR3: CASSDGGFVGEQYF

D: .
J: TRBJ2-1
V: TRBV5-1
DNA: TGCGCCAGCAGCTTGGTCGAAACGGGACTCAATGAGCAGTTCTTC
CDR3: CASSLVETGLNEQFF

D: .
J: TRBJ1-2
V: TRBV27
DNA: TGTGCCAGCAGCGCAGCCGGGGATCCGGGCTATGGCTACACCTTC
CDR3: CASSAAGDPGYGYTF

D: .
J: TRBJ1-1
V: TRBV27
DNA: TGTGCCAGCAGCCCCGACAGCACTAAGAACACTGAAGCTTTCTTT
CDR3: CASSPDSTKNTEAFF

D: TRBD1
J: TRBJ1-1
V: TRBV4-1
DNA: TGCGCCAGCAGACCGACAGGGCGAGAAGCTTTCTTT
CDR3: CASRPTGREAFF

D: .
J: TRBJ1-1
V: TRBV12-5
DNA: TGTGCTAGTGGTCCCGTCACTGAAGCTTTCTTT
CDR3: CASGPVTEAFF

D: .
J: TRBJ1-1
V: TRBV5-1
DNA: TGCGCCAGCAGCTTGGCTCCCTATCCGGACACTGAAGCTTTCTTT
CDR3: CASSLAPYPDTEAFF

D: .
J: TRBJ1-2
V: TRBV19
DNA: TGTGCCAGCAACAACAGGTACGGCTACACCTTC
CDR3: CASNNRYGYTF

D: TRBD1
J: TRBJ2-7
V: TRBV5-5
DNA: TGTGCCAGCAGCATTCCGGGACAGATCTACGAGCAGTACTTC
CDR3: CASSIPGQIYEQYF

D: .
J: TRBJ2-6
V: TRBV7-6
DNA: TGTGCCAGCAGCTTAGATTCTGCCCCGGGGGTCTCTGGGGCCAACGTCCTGACTTTC
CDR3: CASSLDSAPGVSGANVLTF

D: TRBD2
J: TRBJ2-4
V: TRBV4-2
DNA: TGTGCCAGCAGCCACCATCTAGCGGGACAAAACATTCAGTACTTC
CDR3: CASSHHLAGQNIQYF

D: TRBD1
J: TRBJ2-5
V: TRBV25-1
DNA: TGTGCCAGCACTAGCTTAGGACAGGGGGCCTGGGAGACCCAGTACTTC
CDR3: CASTSLGQGAWETQYF

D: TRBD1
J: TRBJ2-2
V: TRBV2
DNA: TGTGCCAGCAGTGAAGCCGGGACAGCGAACACCGGGGAGCTGTTTTTT
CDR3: CASSEAGTANTGELFF

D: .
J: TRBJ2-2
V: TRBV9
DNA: TGTGCCAGCAGCCCCAGCGTGATATCCGGGGAGCTGTTTTTT
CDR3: CASSPSVISGELFF

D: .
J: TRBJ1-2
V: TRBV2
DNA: TGTGCCAGCAGCAAAGGGGAGGACGGGTATGGCTACACCTTC
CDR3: CASSKGEDGYGYTF

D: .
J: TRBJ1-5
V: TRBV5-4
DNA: TGTGCCAGCAGCTTGCAGGGTAGCAATCAGCCCCAGCATTTT
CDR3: CASSLQGSNQPQHF

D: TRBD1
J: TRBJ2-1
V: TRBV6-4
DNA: TGTGCCAGCAGTGAGACGACAGGGGAAAGCAATGAGCAGTTCTTC
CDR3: CASSETTGESNEQFF

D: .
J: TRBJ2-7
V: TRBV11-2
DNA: TGTGCCAGCAGCTTAGCCGGGTACGAGCAGTACTTC
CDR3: CASSLAGYEQYF

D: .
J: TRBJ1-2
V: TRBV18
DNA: TGTGCCAGCTCACCAGGTATCGGCAGGACAAACTATGGCTACACCTTC
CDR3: CASSPGIGRTNYGYTF

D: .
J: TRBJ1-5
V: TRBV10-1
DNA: TGCGCCAGCAGTGAGTCGACCGGGGGTGGAGAATCAGCCCAGCATTTT
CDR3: CASSESTGGGESAQHF

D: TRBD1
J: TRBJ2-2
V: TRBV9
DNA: TGTGCCAGCAGCGCGGGGAGACAGGGGATTAGGACCGGGGAGCTGTTTTTT
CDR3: CASSAGRQGIRTGELFF